The present T cell receptor (beta chain) was sequenced within a study of blood T cell repertoires in COVID-19 (dated by TCRdb to 2019 to 2021). General notes on the study: The collaborator samples originated in the United States, Italy and Spain and spanned the acute and convalescent phases of COVID-19. The prospective study material was composed of cDNA or gDNA derived from T cells, B-cell-depleted T cells, or PBMCs. The dataset comprised deeply sampled blood TCRbeta repertoires from subjects exposed to, actively infected with, or recovered from COVID-19. The repertoires were released in a freely available public database intended as a resource for research on the immune response to SARS-CoV-2. The samples were drawn from the first 160 participants of the ongoing ImmuneRACE study and from roughly 1,300 subjects provided by 6 global collaborators. Nearly every sample came with metadata listing a de-identified subject ID, COVID-19 status, age in years and sex. Where available, HLA class I and class II types were taken from metadata supplied by the sample provider and were not determined by assay-based typing. The investigation overall reported the following: Clinical and demographic metadata were provided uncurated, with the amount varying by source and participant.

The immunoSEQ Assay, a bias-controlled multiplex PCR, was used to amplify TCRbeta CDR3 regions from genomic DNA. The paper's processing steps were these. The number of nucleated cells in each sample was estimated from the amplification of reference gene primers within the assay. To quantify the absolute abundance of each unique TCRbeta CDR3 rearrangement, sequence reads were collapsed and filtered. For each sample, productive Simpson clonality was calculated as the square root of Simpson's diversity index over productive rearrangements. Drawn from immuneACCESS, this table holds only the in-frame rearrangements with V and J called that TCRdb kept. Clones are partly lost; checked studies trace under half to an unresolved V gene and leave the rest unexplained. V, J and clone size derive from that table, while D and trimming were established from the DNA sequence. Present in this sample are fewer than 70,000 clones, about 82% of which were seen just once. The top ten constitute roughly 23% of the sample.

Whole blood was collected in K2EDTA tubes by collaborating institutions according to the institutions' own protocols. For TCRbeta analysis, collaborator samples were shipped as frozen whole blood, as isolated PBMCs, or as DNA extracted from either sample type. This clone occurred once. Its antigen remains undetermined. Base qualities were left out, and no much larger clone turns up one base away. The source material was peripheral blood. This clonotype was sampled from a man aged 45-65 years with acute or convalescent COVID-19.

The encoded CDR3 is CASSLALGLGTEAFF. The bases read TGCGCCAGCAGCTTGGCCCTCGGGTTGGGCACTGAAGCTTTCTTT. The V gene is TRBV5-1 and the J gene is TRBJ1-1; no D gene can be assigned with confidence. The CDR3 spans 15 residues, from the cysteine through the phenylalanine. Just CDR3 DNA is preserved here, 45 bases in frame from base 1. As encoded in the germline V gene, CDR1 is SGHRS while CDR2 is YFSETQ. The V end loses 0 bases and the J end loses 4 bases, and a stretch of 13 bases separates them. Reference TRBV5-1 and TRBJ1-1 genes cover what lies past the CDR3, so the full variable domain is KAGVTQTPRYLIKTRGQQVTLSCSPISGHRSVSWYQQTPGQGLQFLFEYFSETQRNKGNFPGRFSGRQFSNSRSEMNVSTLELGDSALYLCASSLALGLGTEAFFGQGTRLTVV.